This TCR beta chain was sequenced in a study of graft-versus-host responses after intestinal transplantation. As for the study in general: Induction using anti-thymocyte globulin, followed by tacrolimus and steroids for roughly 3 years, was given to all recipients.

As to this clone: The antigen remains unidentified.

Method: immunoSEQ multiplex PCR; TCRdb's copy keeps in-frame clones and lacks some. This sample carries about 84,000 clones, 85% to 95% of them seen once, and the ten largest clones take approximately 0.33%. Study-level findings and limits: Association was observed between peak circulating GvH clone levels and early post-transplant HvG declines. Among recipient marrow samples, GvH clones were found; some appeared first in ileum or blood.

The source material was unstimulated CD4+ T cells sorted from spleen or lymph node cells, sampled before transplant. This clonotype originated in a human donor who was the organ donor for an intestinal transplant.

CDR3 nucleotide sequence: TGCAGCGTTGAAGTTCGCCGAGGATCAGATACGCAGTATTTT. Translating gives CSVEVRRGSDTQYF. V gene TRBV29-1 combines with J gene TRBJ2-3, with no clear D. The CDR3 has 14 amino acids. V lost 1 base and J 4 bases, leaving 12 bases between the germline ends. CDR1 and CDR2 from the germline V gene are SQVTM and ANQGSEA.